This TCR beta chain appears in the sequencing data of a study of cytomegalovirus exposure and HLA in healthy donors. V lost 0 bases and J lost 5, with 12 bases in between. CDR1 is GTSNPN, CDR2 SVGIG, per germline (reference sequence). This CDR3 has 14 amino acids. This clone was picked up a small number of times. Its antigen is still unknown. Study-level points and caveats: An assumption of roughly uniform sequencing depth across donors underlay the presence/absence analyses. For TCR beta chains, V- and J-gene trimming was later linked to a missense DCLRE1C variant. An Asian-associated ancestry cluster reportedly showed fewer N-insertions than the approximately 660-donor mean in a later analysis.

PCR was performed using 60 Vbeta and 13 Jbeta primers. Some clones are missing from TCRdb's copy, which holds only in-frame ones; the method was immunoSEQ multiplex PCR. The table shows some 180,000 clones, with 77% occurring only once. The TCR originated in an older woman in good health and CMV-seropositive. This sequence joins TRBV30 and TRBJ2-3, with D perhaps TRBD1 (7 bases). Input material: PBMCs. The CDR3 sequence is CAWSVRRGQDTQYF. DNA for the CDR3: TGTGCCTGGAGTGTACGGAGGGGGCAAGATACGCAGTATTTT.